This T cell receptor (beta chain) was recorded in a study of blood T cell repertoires in COVID-19. About the research overall: T cells, B-cell-depleted T cells, or PBMCs supplied cDNA or gDNA.

V was cut by 4 bases and J by 0 bases, with 13 bases left in between. Germline V gene data show CDR1 as LGHDT and CDR2 as YNNKEL (reference sequence). The CDR3 length is 15 residues. Measured with immunoSEQ multiplex PCR; TCRdb has only the in-frame clones, and not every one. Of 98,000 or so clones listed, approximately 86% are singletons. The chain is built from TRBV3-1 (or the pseudogene TRBV3-2) and TRBJ2-7; D might be TRBD1 (5 bases). Sequenced sample: peripheral blood. This TCR was sampled from a woman aged 60 to 75 in a cohort sampled during active or convalescent COVID-19. DNA for the CDR3: TGTGCCAGCAGCCCACAGGAACAGGCCTCCTACGAGCAGTACTTC. It specifies CASSPQEQASYEQYF.